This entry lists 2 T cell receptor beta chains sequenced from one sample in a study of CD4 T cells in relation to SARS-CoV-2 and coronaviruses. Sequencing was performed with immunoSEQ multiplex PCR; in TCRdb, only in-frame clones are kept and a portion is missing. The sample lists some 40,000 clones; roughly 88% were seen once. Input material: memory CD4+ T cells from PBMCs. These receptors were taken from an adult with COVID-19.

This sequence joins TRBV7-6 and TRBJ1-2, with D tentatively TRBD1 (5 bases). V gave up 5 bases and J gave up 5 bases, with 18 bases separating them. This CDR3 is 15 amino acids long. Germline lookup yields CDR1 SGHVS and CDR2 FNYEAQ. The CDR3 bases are TGTGCCAGCAGCCCAAAAACGGGACTTTTTTATGGCTACACCTTC. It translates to CASSPKTGLFYGYTF. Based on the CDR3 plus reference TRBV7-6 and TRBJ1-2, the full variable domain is GAGVSQSPRYKVTKRGQDVALRCDPISGHVSLYWYRQALGQGPEFLTYFNYEAQQDKSGLPNDRFSAERPEGSISTLTIQRTEQRDSAMYRCASSPKTGLFYGYTFGSGTRLTVV.

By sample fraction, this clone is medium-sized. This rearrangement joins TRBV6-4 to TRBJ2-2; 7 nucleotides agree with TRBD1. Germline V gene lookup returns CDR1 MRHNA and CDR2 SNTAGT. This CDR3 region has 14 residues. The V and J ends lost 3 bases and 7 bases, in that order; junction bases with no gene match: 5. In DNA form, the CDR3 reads TGTGCCAGCAGTGATGGGACAGACAGCGGGGAGCTGTTTTTT. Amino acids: CASSDGTDSGELFF.